This T cell receptor (beta chain) was profiled in a study of human T cells and chemical hapten exposure. TCRdb reprocessed the RACE reads with MiXCR, giving one entry per CDR3 protein. The data hold about 160,000 distinct CDR3 sequences, with around a quarter observed a single time. The CDR3 is made up of 13 amino acids. Germline V gene data show CDR1 as SGHAT and CDR2 as FQNNGV. Trimming left V 1 base short and J 7 bases short, with 11 bases between. The time point denotes: patch test 3, about 24 weeks after DPC sensitization. Treatment here: therapeutic diphenylcyclopropenone sensitization with weekly scalp DPC.

The TCR originated in a woman younger than 30 with alopecia areata. Some clones in this sample may be carry-over from other donors' samples. Here the sequenced sample was whole blood, taken in connection with sensitization to the hapten diphenylcyclopropenone (DPC). The J gene is TRBJ2-7, the V gene TRBV11-2; no firm D call. CDR3 residues: CASSLVLVREQYF. The DNA for the CDR3 is TGTGCCAGCAGCTTAGTGTTGGTCAGGGAGCAGTACTTC.